The present entry profiles one T cell receptor (beta chain) with its context. This sample stems from a study of blood T cell repertoires in COVID-19. Study in general: Material from acute and convalescent COVID-19 was sourced from the United States, Italy and Spain. T cells, B-cell-depleted T cells, or PBMCs supplied cDNA or gDNA.

Original handling: Estimated nucleated cell counts came from reference gene primer amplification. The protocol was immunoSEQ multiplex PCR, while the TCRdb copy is restricted to in-frame clones and leaves out a portion. The DNA gave D and trimming, while V, J and clone size come from that table. The table shows approximately 160,000 clones, with roughly 90% occurring only once. Germline lookup yields CDR1 SGHTA and CDR2 FQGNSA. The germline V and J ends were trimmed by 5 bases and 3 bases, with 12 bases remaining between them. This CDR3 is built from 14 residues. The source of this sequence is a man aged 50-59 years with acute or convalescent COVID-19. The rearrangement uses TRBV7-2 and TRBJ2-3; TRBD1 might be the D (6 bases). Sequencing was done on a sample of peripheral blood. For the CDR3, the DNA is TGTGCCAGCAGCGAGGACAGCGCAACAGATACGCAGTATTTT. Translation gives CASSEDSATDTQYF.